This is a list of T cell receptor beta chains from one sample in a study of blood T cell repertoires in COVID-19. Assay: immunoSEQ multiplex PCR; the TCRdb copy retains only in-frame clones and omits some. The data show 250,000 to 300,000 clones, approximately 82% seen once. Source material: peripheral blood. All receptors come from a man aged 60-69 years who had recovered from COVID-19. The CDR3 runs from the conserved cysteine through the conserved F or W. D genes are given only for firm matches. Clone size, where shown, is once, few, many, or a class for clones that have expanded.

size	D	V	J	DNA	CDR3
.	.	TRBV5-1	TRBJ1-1	TGCGCCAGCAGTGCCAGGGCGAACACTGAAGCTTTCTTT	CASSARANTEAFF
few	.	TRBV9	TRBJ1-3	TGTGCCAGCAGCGTAGGACAGTCAGTGGGTGGAAACACCATATATTTT	CASSVGQSVGGNTIYF
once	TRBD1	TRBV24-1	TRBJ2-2	TGTGCCACCAAGGGACAGCTTGGCACCGGGGAGCTGTTTTTT	CATKGQLGTGELFF
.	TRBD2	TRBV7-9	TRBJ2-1	TGTGCCAGCAGCCGGGGACTAGCGGCCAATGAGCAGTTCTTC	CASSRGLAANEQFF
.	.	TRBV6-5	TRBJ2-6	TGTGCCAGCAGTTTGCTGGGCGGGGCCAACGTCCTGACTTTC	CASSLLGGANVLTF
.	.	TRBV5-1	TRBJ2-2	TGCGCCAGCAGCCCCGTGTTTGAGGGGGAGCTGTTTTTT	CASSPVFEGELFF
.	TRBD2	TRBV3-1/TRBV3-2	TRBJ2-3	TGTGCCAGCAGCCTTGCGGGACTAGCAGGCACAGATACGCAGTATTTT	CASSLAGLAGTDTQYF
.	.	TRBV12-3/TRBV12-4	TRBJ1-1	TGTGCCAGCAGTCCCCAGGGGTGGAAGGCGACTTTCTTT	CASSPQGWKATFF
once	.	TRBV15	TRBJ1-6	TGTGCCACCAGCAGAGGTCCCCCGAGGGATAATTCACCCCTCCACTTT	CATSRGPPRDNSPLHF
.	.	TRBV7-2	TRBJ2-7	TGTGCCAGCAGCTTAGAACAGGAGCAGTACTTC	CASSLEQEQYF
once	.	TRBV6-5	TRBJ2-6	TGTGCCACCACGGGAACTGGGGCCAACGTCCTGACTTTC	CATTGTGANVLTF
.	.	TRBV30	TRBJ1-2	TGTGCCTGGAGCCACGGTGGCTACACCTTC	CAWSHGGYTF
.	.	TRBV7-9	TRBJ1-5	TGTGCCAGCACGTCATGGGGCGAAGACCATAGCAATCAGCCCCAGCATTTT	CASTSWGEDHSNQPQHF
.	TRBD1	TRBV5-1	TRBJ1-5	TGCGCCAGCAGCTTGGGGGACAGGGGGCAGCCCCAGCATTTT	CASSLGDRGQPQHF
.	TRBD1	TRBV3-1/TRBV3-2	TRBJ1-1	TGTGCCAGCAGCCGTCGCAGGACAGGGACACGCGGGAATCGATACACTGAAGCTTTCTTT	CASSRRRTGTRGNRYTEAFF
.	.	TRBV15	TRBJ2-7	TGTGCCACCACCCAACACGGGTACGAGCAGTACTTC	CATTQHGYEQYF
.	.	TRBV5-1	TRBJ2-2	TGCGCCAGCAGCCCCACCACAGGGCCCGCCGGGGAGCTGTTTTTT	CASSPTTGPAGELFF
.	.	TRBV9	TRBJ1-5	TGTGCCAGCAGCGTAGACGGGGTCGTCAATCAGCCCCAGCATTTT	CASSVDGVVNQPQHF
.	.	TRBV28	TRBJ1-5	TGTGCCAGCAGTTTAGCGAATCAGCCCCAGCATTTT	CASSLANQPQHF
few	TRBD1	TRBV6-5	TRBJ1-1	TGTGCCAGCAGTTACTCGAACAGGGGGAACACTGAAGCTTTCTTT	CASSYSNRGNTEAFF
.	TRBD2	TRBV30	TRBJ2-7	TGTGCCTGGACCGGGACTAGCACCTACGAGCAGTACTTC	CAWTGTSTYEQYF
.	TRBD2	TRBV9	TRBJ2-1	TGTGCCAGCAGCGTAGCTGGCGGGAGGGTCAACAATGAGCAGTTCTTC	CASSVAGGRVNNEQFF
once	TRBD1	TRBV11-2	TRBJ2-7	TGTGCCAGCAGCTTGGCCGGGACAGGGGGCTACGAGCAGTACTTC	CASSLAGTGGYEQYF
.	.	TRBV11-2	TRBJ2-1	TGTGCCAGCAGCCCCCAGGGCACTAAGGACAATGAGCAGTTCTTC	CASSPQGTKDNEQFF
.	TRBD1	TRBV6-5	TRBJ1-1	TGTGCCAGCAGTTCAAGGACAGGGTTCGGACTGACTGAAGCTTTCTTT	CASSSRTGFGLTEAFF
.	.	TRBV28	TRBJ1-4	TGTGCCAGCAGGCGCGAGGACAGACGGAATGAAAAACTGTTTTTT	CASRREDRRNEKLFF
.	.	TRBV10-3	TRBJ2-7	TGTGCCATCAGTGAGTCGGTACTAGCATCCAACGAGCAGTACTTC	CAISESVLASNEQYF
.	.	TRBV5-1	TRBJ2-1	TGCGCCAGCAGCCTTGAACCAGGGGGACTAGGGGGACTGTTCTTC	CASSLEPGGLGGLFF
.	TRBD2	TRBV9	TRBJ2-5	TGTGCCAGCAGCGTAGCGGGGACTAGGCAGACCCAGTACTTC	CASSVAGTRQTQYF
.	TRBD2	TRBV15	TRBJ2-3	TGTGCCACCAGCAGAGCCCTTGGACTAGCGGGAGGCGGGGGCACAGATACGCAGTATTTT	CATSRALGLAGGGGTDTQYF
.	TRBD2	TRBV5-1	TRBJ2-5	TGCGCCAGCAGCTTGGCCGGTAGCGGGGGAGAAGAGACCCAGTACTTC	CASSLAGSGGEETQYF
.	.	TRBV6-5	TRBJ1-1	TGTGCCAGCAGTTACTCTGGGGGCGAAGCTTTCTTT	CASSYSGGEAFF
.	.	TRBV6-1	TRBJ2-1	TGTGCCAGCAGTGAAGAACTGGCAGGTCCCTACAATGAGCAGTTCTTC	CASSEELAGPYNEQFF
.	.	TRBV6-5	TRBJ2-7	TGTGCCAGCATGATCGACAGTTTCTCCTACGAGCAGTACTTC	CASMIDSFSYEQYF
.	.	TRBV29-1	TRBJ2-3	TGCAGCGTTGCCCGCGGGGCCCGCACAGATACGCAGTATTTT	CSVARGARTDTQYF
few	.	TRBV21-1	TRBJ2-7	TGTGCCAGCAGCGAATTGGACAGATTTAGCTCCTACGAGCAGTACTTC	CASSELDRFSSYEQYF
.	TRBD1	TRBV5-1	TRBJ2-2	TGCGCCAGCGGCCAGGGGGACACCGGGGAGCTGTTTTTT	CASGQGDTGELFF
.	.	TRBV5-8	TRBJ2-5	TGTGCCAGCAGCTTGGCCATCAGGGGAGAGACCCAGTACTTC	CASSLAIRGETQYF
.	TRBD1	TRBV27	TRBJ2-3	TGTGCCAGCAGTTTCTACAGGGGATCCACAGATACGCAGTATTTT	CASSFYRGSTDTQYF
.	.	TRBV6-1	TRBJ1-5	TGTGCCAGCAGTGATAGAGGGAATGGCAATCAGCCCCAGCATTTT	CASSDRGNGNQPQHF
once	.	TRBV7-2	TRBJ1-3	TGTGCCAGCAGCTCACTAGGGTGGGGTTCGTCCGGAAACACCATATATTTT	CASSSLGWGSSGNTIYF
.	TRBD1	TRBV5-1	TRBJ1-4	TGCGCCAGCAGCCTCCAAGGACAGGCAACTAATGAAAAACTGTTTTTT	CASSLQGQATNEKLFF
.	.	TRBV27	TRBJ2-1	TGTGCCAGCAGTTTCCGTAGAGGATCCTTAGGTCCATATGAGCAGTTCTTC	CASSFRRGSLGPYEQFF
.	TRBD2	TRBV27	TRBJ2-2	TGTGCCAGCAGTTTGCTAGCGGGAGACACCGGGGAGCTGTTTTTT	CASSLLAGDTGELFF
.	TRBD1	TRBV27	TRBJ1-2	TGTGCCAGCAGTGAATCCGGGACAGCCCTTCCGGGCTACACCTTC	CASSESGTALPGYTF